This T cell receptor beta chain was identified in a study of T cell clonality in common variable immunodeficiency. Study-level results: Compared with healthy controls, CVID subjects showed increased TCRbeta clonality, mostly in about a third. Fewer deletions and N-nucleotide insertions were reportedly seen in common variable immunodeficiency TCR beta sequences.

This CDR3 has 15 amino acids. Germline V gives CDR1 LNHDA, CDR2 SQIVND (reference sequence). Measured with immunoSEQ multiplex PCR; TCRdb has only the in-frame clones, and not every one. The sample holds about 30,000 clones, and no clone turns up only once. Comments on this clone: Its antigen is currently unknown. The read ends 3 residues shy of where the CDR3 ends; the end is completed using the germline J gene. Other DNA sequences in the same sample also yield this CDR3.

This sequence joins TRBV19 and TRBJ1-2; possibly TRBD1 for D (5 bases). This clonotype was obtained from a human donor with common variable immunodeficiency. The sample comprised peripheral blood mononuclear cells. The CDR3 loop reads CASSMTLGEGEGYTF. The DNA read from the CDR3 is TGTGCCAGTAGTATGACTTTAGGTGAAGGGGAAGGC.